This TCR beta chain was captured in a study of beta chain features in type 1 diabetes. Study-wide context: All samples combined gave over 100 million sorted cells for examination.

Comments on this clone: Its specificity is unknown. Other DNA variants within this sample encode the same CDR3.

Trimming stripped 4 bases from V and 0 bases from J, with 9 bases between. The CDR3 length is 14 residues. Germline V gives CDR1 SNHLY, CDR2 FYNNEI. Expressed TCRB transcripts were sequenced, since all the RNA that had been isolated was reverse transcribed. TCRdb's copy holds only in-frame clones and misses some; the assay was immunoSEQ multiplex PCR. The sample has hundreds of thousands of clones, approximately 11% seen once. The study's findings and limits: Patients with type 1 diabetes carried fewer insertions and had more deletions at their VDJ junctions. Among patients with Type 1 diabetes, TCRB CDR3s were moderately but significantly shorter in every one of the four CD4+ subsets.

Naive, central memory, regulatory and stem cell-like memory cells within the CD4+ compartment were sorted using CD45RO/CCR7/CD25/CD127/CD95/CD27. The sequence derives from a man in his thirties or forties with type 1 diabetes. The chain has TRBV2 and TRBJ1-1; perhaps TRBD1 as D (5 bases). The sequenced sample consisted of naive CD4+ T cells from blood. CDR3 coding DNA: TGTGCCAGCAGTGTTAGGGGTATGAACACTGAAGCTTTCTTT. It yields the protein CASSVRGMNTEAFF.